These T cell receptor beta chains were read from a single sample in a study of glioma-infiltrating T cells. One entry per CDR3 protein results from TCRdb running MiXCR on the multiplex PCR reads. The table lists around 100,000 distinct CDR3 sequences, less than 30% of them singletons, with 44% in the top ten. Sequencing input: glioma tissue, nonneoplastic brain tissue, or PBMCs (not recorded which). The origin of the receptors is a human donor with low-grade glioma or glioblastoma, undergoing nonglioma brain surgery, or in good health (not recorded which). The CDR3 runs from the conserved cysteine through the conserved F or W.

j_call v_call cdr3_aa
TRBJ2-7 TRBV14 CASSQLDRTSYEQYF
TRBJ2-7 TRBV11-2 CASSFSGAPRNEQYF
TRBJ2-7 TRBV7-6 CASSLGTGATYEQNF
TRBJ2-2 TRBV7-2 CASRKGLANTGELFF
TRBJ1-1 TRBV12-3/TRBV12-4 CASRRSTGGQGTTEAFF
TRBJ2-5 TRBV7-9 CASSWRGEKETQYF
TRBJ1-2 TRBV12-3/TRBV12-4 CASSLAAVGYGYTF
TRBJ2-3 TRBV6-1 CASTQGGSTDTQYF
TRBJ2-7 TRBV7-2 CASSQEARGNWDEQYF
TRBJ1-2 TRBV3-1 CASSPGGGGDGYTF
TRBJ1-4 TRBV29-1 CSVGGRVGEKLFF
TRBJ1-6 TRBV5-1 CASSLDRAVNNSPLYF
TRBJ1-1 TRBV6-6 CASSYPERGRGTEAFF
TRBJ1-6 TRBV2 CASSDGQIYNSPLHF
TRBJ1-2 TRBV25-1 CASKTGAGGYTF
TRBJ1-2 TRBV19 CASSIDLDGYGYTF
TRBJ1-2 TRBV12-3/TRBV12-4 CASSYGDYGYTF
TRBJ2-1 TRBV2 CASSPSNNEQFF
TRBJ1-1 TRBV7-9 CASSSQGHTEAFF
TRBJ1-4 TRBV15 CATSRDNGEKLFF
TRBJ1-2 TRBV7-9 CASSADQDRAYGYTF
TRBJ1-2 TRBV12-3/TRBV12-4 CANRPSKGVLYGYTF
TRBJ2-7 TRBV20-1 CSARQRPYEQYF
TRBJ2-6 TRBV6-5 CASSFKPHRTSGANVLTF
TRBJ1-5 TRBV9 CASSVGVGGNQPQHF
TRBJ2-5 TRBV30 CARGQGGETQYF
TRBJ2-5 TRBV29-1 CSVDATIQVQYF
TRBJ2-7 TRBV6-6 CASSYSSGGDYEQYF
TRBJ2-1 TRBV19 CASSILLAGPYNEQFF
TRBJ2-1 TRBV7-2 CASSLGLAGGAGNEQFF
TRBJ2-7 TRBV7-9 CASSSDRGVREQYF
TRBJ2-3 TRBV27 CASSPTGLGDTQYF
TRBJ1-4 TRBV19 CASSDRDGNEKLFF
TRBJ2-3 TRBV7-2 CASSLVSGNTQYF
TRBJ2-5 TRBV24-1 CATSDPGRSTETQYF
TRBJ2-3 TRBV2 CASSVADTQYF
TRBJ2-5 TRBV9 CASSRLAGTQETQYF
TRBJ1-5 TRBV7-9 CASSLITGDNQPQHF
TRBJ1-1 TRBV7-9 CASSLPGVPNTEAFF
TRBJ2-5 TRBV11-1 CASSLRTFKETQYF
TRBJ2-7 TRBV7-2 CASSWGKFYEQYF
TRBJ1-6 TRBV5-6 CASSSTGSYSYNSPLHF
TRBJ2-7 TRBV7-2 CASTRTRDNYEQYF
TRBJ2-5 TRBV7-2 CASSLTSGVLRSQYF
TRBJ2-2 TRBV6-1 CASKDQNTGELFF
TRBJ1-3 TRBV12-3/TRBV12-4 CASSTRGQKSGNTIYF
TRBJ2-7 TRBV5-6 CASSLWGAYYEQYF
TRBJ1-1 TRBV2 CASSDEGCSEAFF
TRBJ1-2 TRBV2 CASSVSQGYGYTF
TRBJ1-2 TRBV20-1 CSAFEGVRGYTF
TRBJ1-5 TRBV28 CASRRQGLSNQPQHF
TRBJ2-3 TRBV5-4 CASSPGGADTQYF
TRBJ2-7 TRBV18 CASSRDRAYYEQYF
TRBJ1-3 TRBV7-9 CASSFEQPGNTIYF